This record covers a single TCR beta chain. It has no known antigen specificity. Base qualities are not provided; no much larger clone lies one nucleotide away. For TCR beta sequencing, genomic DNA was taken from unsorted PBMCs, and those PBMCs had been isolated from peripheral blood. TCR beta chain repertoires were profiled by survey-level sequencing on the immunoSEQ platform. The original methods were these. CDR3 amino acid length spectratypes and V-J pairing frequencies were compared, and repertoire diversity was measured with the inverse Simpson index. To annotate clonotypes specific to SARS-CoV-2, CMV, influenza A and EBV, TCR beta CDR3 sequences were compared against VDJdb. In its TCRdb copy, this immuneACCESS table keeps in-frame sequences only and misses some clones. Where compared with another copy, unresolved V genes explain less than half of these, and the others have no known cause. V and J calls and clone size are copied from that table; D and trimming were computed from the DNA. A total of tens of thousands of clones appear in this sample, over 85% of them only once. The ten top clones hold about 10% of the sample.

The entry originates in a study (dated by TCRdb to between 2022 and 2023). CDR1 is given as SGHNT and CDR2 as YYREEE, both from the germline V gene (reference sequence). From the cysteine up to the phenylalanine, the CDR3 has a length of 17 residues. Solely the CDR3 DNA is kept, with 51 bases framed from the first base. V trim: 6 bases; J trim: 2 bases; unmatched bases: 14. Study-wide conclusions, independent of this receptor: According to the authors, more investigation is needed, including longitudinal sampling and evaluation of a control group.

This receptor was taken from a man in his forties with rheumatoid arthritis. Here the chain combines TRBV5-4 and TRBJ2-5; 9 central nucleotides agree with TRBD2. Material: PBMCs. The DNA sequence reads TGTGCCAGCATGCTTGATCGGGGCGGGAGGGCTCAAGAGACCCAGTACTTC. Its coded protein is CASMLDRGGRAQETQYF.